This TCR beta chain was identified during a study of blood T cell repertoires in COVID-19. About the study: Samples came from the United States, Italy and Spain, spanning acute and convalescent COVID-19. From T cells, B-cell-depleted T cells, or PBMCs came the material, which was cDNA or gDNA.

Looked up from germline, CDR1 is MDHEN and CDR2 is SYDVKM. Trimming removed 5 bases from V and 4 bases from J, with 13 bases in between. This CDR3 spans 14 amino acids. In the authors' methods: Reference gene primer amplification gave estimated nucleated cell counts. Sequencing was performed with immunoSEQ multiplex PCR; in TCRdb, only in-frame clones are kept and a portion is missing. That table gives V, J and clone size, and the DNA gave D and trimming. The sample carries about 58,000 clones, almost 90% recorded once. The source is a man aged 55 to 69 with active COVID-19. Sequenced: peripheral blood. The chain recombines TRBV28 with TRBJ2-3, with a tentative D call TRBD1 (6 bases). The CDR3 sequence: CASSHRVLSDTQYF. CDR3 DNA: TGTGCCAGCAGTCACAGGGTTCTATCAGATACGCAGTATTTT. Filled out from reference TRBV28 and TRBJ2-3, the complete variable domain reads DVKVTQSSRYLVKRTGEKVFLECVQDMDHENMFWYRQDPGLGLRLIYFSYDVKMKEKGDIPEGYSVSREKKERFSLILESASTNQTSMYLCASSHRVLSDTQYFGPGTRLTVL.